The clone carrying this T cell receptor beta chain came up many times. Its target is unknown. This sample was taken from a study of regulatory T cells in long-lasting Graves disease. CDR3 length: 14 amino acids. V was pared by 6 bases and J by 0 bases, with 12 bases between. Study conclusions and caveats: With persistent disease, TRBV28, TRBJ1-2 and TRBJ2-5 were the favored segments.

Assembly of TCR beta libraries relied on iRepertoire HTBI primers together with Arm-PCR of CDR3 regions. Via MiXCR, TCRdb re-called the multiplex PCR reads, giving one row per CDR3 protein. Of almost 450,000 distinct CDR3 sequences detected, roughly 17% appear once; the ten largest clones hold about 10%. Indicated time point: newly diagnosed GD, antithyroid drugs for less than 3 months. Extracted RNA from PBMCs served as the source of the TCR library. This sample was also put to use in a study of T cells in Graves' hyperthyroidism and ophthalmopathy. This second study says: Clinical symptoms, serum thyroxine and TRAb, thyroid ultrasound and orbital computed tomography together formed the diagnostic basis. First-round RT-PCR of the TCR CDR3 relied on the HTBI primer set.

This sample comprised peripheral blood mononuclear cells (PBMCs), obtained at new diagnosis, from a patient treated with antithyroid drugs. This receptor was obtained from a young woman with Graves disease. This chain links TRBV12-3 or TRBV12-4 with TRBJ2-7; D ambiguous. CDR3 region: CASRPEFPSYEQYF. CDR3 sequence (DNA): TGTGCCAGCAGACCGGAGTTTCCCTCCTACGAGCAGTACTTC.